These 22 T cell receptor beta chains came from one sample sequenced in a study of blood T cell repertoires in COVID-19. The data were produced by immunoSEQ multiplex PCR, yet TCRdb's version contains in-frame clones alone and is incomplete. This repertoire shows around 270,000 clones, approximately 83% found once; its top ten account for about 4.1%. Sequenced input: PBMCs or T cells enriched from blood (not recorded which). The receptor source for this set is a woman aged 30 to 39 who had recovered from COVID-19.

V is TRBV12-3 or TRBV12-4 and J is TRBJ1-1; TRBD1 agrees at 8 bases. The CDR3 is 13 residues long. Losses at the gene ends were 11 bases for V and 1 base for J; bases not matched to a gene: 6. CDR3 coding DNA: TGTGCCGGACAGGGACAGGAGAACACTGAAGCTTTCTTT. Amino acid sequence: CAGQGQENTEAFF.

This CDR3 is CASKEGSSYEQYF. The CDR3 DNA sequence: TGCGCCAGCAAGGAGGGCTCCTCCTACGAGCAGTACTTC. The chain uses TRBV5-1 and TRBJ2-7; perhaps TRBD2 as D (6 bases). The CDR3 length is 13 residues. Germline-derived CDR1 and CDR2 are SGHRS and YFSETQ. The V end was cut by 6 bases, the J end by 0 bases, with 10 bases between.

The DNA for the CDR3 is TGTGCCAGCAGCCAAGCACTCTCCGGGACAGCGAACACCGGGGAGCTGTTTTTT. It is translated as CASSQALSGTANTGELFF. The rearrangement links TRBV3-1 (or the pseudogene TRBV3-2) to TRBJ2-2; 7 bases are shared with TRBD1. Germline CDR1 and CDR2: LGHDT and YNNKEL (reference sequence). There are 18 residues in the CDR3. V lost 1 base and J lost 0; bases outside the gene matches: 8.

The chain links TRBV4-2 to TRBJ1-5; no reliable D call. CDR1 LGHNA and CDR2 YNFKEQ come from the germline V gene. This CDR3 spans 18 amino acids. Trimming pared 1 base from V and 0 bases from J, leaving 16 bases between. DNA for the CDR3: TGTGCCAGCAGCCAAGGGCCCGGGTCCCCCGATAGCAATCAGCCCCAGCATTTT. Translating it yields CASSQGPGSPDSNQPQHF.

V usage is TRBV7-3 and J usage is TRBJ2-2; perhaps TRBD2 as D (5 bases). CDR3 length equals 14 residues. The germline V and J ends were trimmed by 3 bases and 5 bases, with 10 bases remaining between them. In germline, CDR1 is SGHTA, CDR2 FQGTGA. In nucleotides, the CDR3 is TGTGCCAGCAGCTTGCAGTCGGGGACCGGGGAGCTGTTTTTT. Protein: CASSLQSGTGELFF. Complete variable domain (other parts from reference TRBV7-3 and TRBJ2-2): GAGVSQTPSNKVTEKGKYVELRCDPISGHTALYWYRQSLGQGPEFLIYFQGTGAADDSGLPNDRFFAVRPEGSVSTLKIQRTERGDSAVYLCASSLQSGTGELFFGEGSRLTVL.

This rearrangement joins TRBV4-2 to TRBJ1-6; D unclear. Germline V gene sequence: CDR1 LGHNA, CDR2 YNFKEQ. V was cut by 1 base and J by 3 bases, with 13 bases left in between. CDR3 length: 17 amino acids. The CDR3 sequence is CASSQGSGTVYNSPLHF. The CDR3, as DNA: TGTGCCAGCAGCCAAGGTTCAGGAACAGTCTATAATTCACCCCTCCACTTT.

V usage is TRBV2 and J usage is TRBJ2-4, with a weak D call TRBD1 (6 bases). The germline gives CDR1 SNHLY, CDR2 FYNNEI. Between the trimmed V and J ends, which lost 6 bases and 0 bases, there was a span of 9 bases. The length of the CDR3 is 14 residues. The CDR3 sequence is CASSQGGAKNIQYF. CDR3 DNA: TGTGCCAGCAGCCAAGGGGGAGCCAAAAACATTCAGTACTTC.

The chain links TRBV6-1 to TRBJ2-5, with TRBD2 as a possible D gene (6 bases). From germline, CDR1 is MNHNS and CDR2 SASEGT. The length of the CDR3 is 14 residues. Trimming took 3 bases from V and 2 from J, leaving 10 bases between them. The CDR3 sequence: CASSESGLQETQYF. The CDR3 coding sequence is TGTGCCAGCAGTGAGTCAGGACTACAAGAGACCCAGTACTTC.

CDR3 in amino acids: CAWSVPLTGLYYGYTF. CDR3 bases: TGTGCCTGGAGTGTACCCCTAACAGGGCTCTACTATGGCTACACCTTC. J is TRBJ1-2 and V is TRBV30; D may be TRBD1 (6 bases). The CDR3 extends over 16 amino acids. Germline CDR1 and CDR2: GTSNPN and SVGIG (reference sequence). V was clipped by 0 bases and J by 3 bases, with 17 bases between them.

The chain joins TRBV2 to TRBJ1-2; weak D call: TRBD1 (6 bases). Germline assignment: CDR1 SNHLY and CDR2 FYNNEI. CDR3 length: 15 residues. The V end lost 5 bases, the J end lost 0 bases, and 13 bases lay between the germline ends. The CDR3 DNA follows: TGTGCCAGCAGTCCAGACAGGCTAACTAACTATGGCTACACCTTC. As protein: CASSPDRLTNYGYTF. Looking up the rest from reference TRBV2 and TRBJ1-2 gives the full variable domain: EPEVTQTPSHQVTQMGQEVILRCVPISNHLYFYWYRQILGQKVEFLVSFYNNEISEKSEIFDDQFSVERPDGSNFTLKIRSTKLEDSAMYFCASSPDRLTNYGYTFGSGTRLTVV.

The genes are TRBV12-3 or TRBV12-4 and TRBJ2-7; TRBD2 is a possible D gene (6 bases). CDR3 length: 13 residues. V dropped 3 bases and J dropped 6 bases, with 12 bases sitting between them. The CDR3 nucleotides read TGTGCCAGCAGTTTTGGAGGGTCCCTCGAGCAGTACTTC. Protein product: CASSFGGSLEQYF.

This rearrangement joins TRBV30 to TRBJ2-7; the D is unclear. CDR1 is GTSNPN, CDR2 SVGIG, per germline (reference sequence). The CDR3 is 11 amino acids. Deletions cut 1 base from V and 3 bases from J, with 4 bases between. CDR3 DNA sequence: TGTGCCTGGAGTGCCAGCTACGAGCAGTACTTC. It codes for CAWSASYEQYF.

This clone has just a few counts. The chain joins TRBV7-2 to TRBJ1-3; D call uncertain. Germline V gives CDR1 SGHTA, CDR2 FQGNSA. V shed 0 bases and J shed 0 bases, with 6 bases lying between them. The CDR3 sequence is 15 residues long. The CDR3 region has the DNA TGTGCCAGCAGCTTAGCGTTCGGCTCTGGAAACACCATATATTTT. Translating gives CASSLAFGSGNTIYF.

Here the CDR3 reads CASSNGLAGVNTGELFF. The CDR3 region has the DNA TGTGCCAGCAGCAACGGACTAGCGGGAGTGAACACCGGGGAGCTGTTTTTT. The V and J genes are TRBV4-2 and TRBJ2-2; TRBD2 matches at 13 bases. Germline trimming cut 5 bases from V and 1 base from J; bases unmatched to any gene: 4. This CDR3 has 17 amino acids. Germline CDR1 and CDR2: LGHNA and YNFKEQ.

The chain has TRBV19 and TRBJ1-1, with TRBD1 identical over 7 bases. Germline lookup yields CDR1 LNHDA and CDR2 SQIVND (reference sequence). The CDR3 runs to 13 residues. J gave up 4 bases and V 6 bases, and 5 bases lay outside the gene matches. For the CDR3, the DNA is TGTGCCAGTAGCCTAGGGGGCTTCACTGAAGCTTTCTTT. Translation gives CASSLGGFTEAFF.

The V gene is TRBV27, the J gene TRBJ2-7; TRBD1 agrees at 7 bases. From germline, CDR1 is MNHEY and CDR2 SMNVEV (reference sequence). Unmatched junction bases numbered 5, after V lost 0 bases and J lost 6 bases. The CDR3 length is 14 residues. This CDR3 is CASSLSLTGVEQYF. The CDR3 region has the DNA TGTGCCAGCAGTTTATCCCTTACAGGGGTCGAGCAGTACTTC.

The gene calls are TRBV13 and TRBJ2-7; the match to TRBD2 covers 10 bases. CDR3 length: 14 amino acids. V shed 5 bases and J 4 bases; nucleotides not matched to a gene: 5. CDR1 and CDR2 (germline): PRHDT, FYEKMQ (reference sequence). In DNA, the CDR3 is TGTGCCAGCAGCATCGGGACTAGCGTTTACGAGCAGTACTTC. Protein sequence: CASSIGTSVYEQYF.

V usage is TRBV28 and J usage is TRBJ1-6; D is unresolved. CDR1 is MDHEN, CDR2 SYDVKM, per germline. V was trimmed by 7 bases and J by 5 bases, leaving 15 bases between them. The CDR3 spans 15 residues. The CDR3 sequence is CASIEGAANNSPLHF. The CDR3, as DNA: TGTGCCAGCATCGAGGGTGCGGCAAATAATTCACCCCTCCACTTT.

CDR3 nucleotides: TGTGCCAGCAGCTTAGGTACGGGGGGGGAGACTGAAGCTTTCTTT. It specifies CASSLGTGGETEAFF. The chain joins TRBV7-8 to TRBJ1-1; perhaps TRBD1 as D (5 bases). Germline loops: CDR1 SGHVS, CDR2 FQNEAQ. Trimming shortened V by 1 base and J by 5 bases, and 14 bases separated the two germline ends. The CDR3 has 15 residues.

This rearrangement joins TRBV24-1 to TRBJ1-1, with unresolved D. Trimming cost V 4 bases and J 2 bases, with 7 bases left between them. CDR1 is KGHDR, CDR2 SFDVKD, per germline. There are 13 residues in the CDR3. The CDR3 DNA reads TGTGCCACCAGTGAGCGAGAAAACACTGAAGCTTTCTTT. This sequence encodes CATSERENTEAFF.

The V gene is TRBV7-6, the J gene TRBJ2-2, with D unclear. Germline V gene sequence: CDR1 SGHVS, CDR2 FNYEAQ. V lost 3 bases and J lost 6, with 5 bases in between. The CDR3 is made up of 12 amino acids. Here the CDR3 reads CASSFPSGELFF. CDR3 nucleotides: TGTGCCAGCAGCTTTCCTTCCGGGGAGCTGTTTTTT. The full variable domain, with the rest looked up from reference TRBV7-6 and TRBJ2-2, is GAGVSQSPRYKVTKRGQDVALRCDPISGHVSLYWYRQALGQGPEFLTYFNYEAQQDKSGLPNDRFSAERPEGSISTLTIQRTEQRDSAMYRCASSFPSGELFFGEGSRLTVL.

The J gene is TRBJ2-3, the V gene TRBV11-3; the D gene is possibly TRBD2 (6 bases). Germline V lookup: CDR1 SGHNT, CDR2 YENEEA. The CDR3 contains 12 residues. The germline V and J ends were trimmed by 5 bases and 4 bases, with 7 bases remaining between them. The CDR3 loop reads CASSRLADTQYF. In DNA form, the CDR3 reads TGTGCCAGCAGCCGACTAGCAGATACGCAGTATTTT.